Below, 26 T cell receptor beta chains from the same sample are listed, as sequenced in a study of blood T cell repertoires in COVID-19. Data came from immunoSEQ multiplex PCR; TCRdb stores just in-frame clones and leaves some out. The sample consists of approximately 180,000 clones, 75% to 95% of them appearing once. Source material: peripheral blood. The receptors shown here come from a man between 45 and 60 years old with acute or convalescent COVID-19.

The V gene is TRBV24-1, the J gene TRBJ2-2, with 11 bases lining up with TRBD2. With 4 bases clipped from V and 1 base from J, the junction kept 4 bases outside the gene matches. This CDR3 region has 17 residues. Germline V gives CDR1 KGHDR, CDR2 SFDVKD. The CDR3 sequence is CATSDPGLAGNTGELFF. The CDR3 DNA is TGTGCCACCAGTGACCCAGGACTAGCGGGGAACACCGGGGAGCTGTTTTTT.

This chain uses TRBV7-9 with TRBJ2-6; D is ambiguous. The CDR3 length is 15 residues. Trimming took 5 bases from V and 4 from J, leaving 12 bases between them. The germline V gene has CDR1 SEHNR and CDR2 FQNEAQ (reference sequence). The CDR3 nucleotides read TGTGCCAGCAGCCCTGCGGTTTCCGGGGCCAACGTCCTGACTTTC. It codes for CASSPAVSGANVLTF. The entire variable domain, with the rest obtained from reference TRBV7-9 and TRBJ2-6, is as follows: DTGVSQNPRHKITKRGQNVTFRCDPISEHNRLYWYRQTLGQGPEFLTYFQNEAQLEKSRLLSDRFSAERPKGSFSTLEIQRTEQGDSAMYLCASSPAVSGANVLTFGAGSRLTVL.

V usage is TRBV7-2 and J usage is TRBJ2-7, with TRBD2 matching over 8 bases. The V and J ends lost 5 bases and 5 bases, in that order; junction bases with no gene match: 8. The germline V gene has CDR1 SGHTA and CDR2 FQGNSA. CDR3 length equals 14 residues. Written as DNA, the CDR3 is TGTGCCAGCAGCCCCCGAGCGGGAGCGAACGAGCAGTACTTC. As protein: CASSPRAGANEQYF.

The chain uses TRBV30 and TRBJ1-1; D is uncertain. The V gene lost 2 bases and the J gene lost 7 bases, with 11 bases spanning the gap. The germline V gene has CDR1 GTSNPN and CDR2 SVGIG (reference sequence). The length of the CDR3 is 12 residues. The CDR3 DNA reads as TGTGCCTGGAGTTCGGTGCTCTTTGAAGCTTTCTTT. This encodes CAWSSVLFEAFF.

J is TRBJ2-6 and V is TRBV29-1; 8 bases fit TRBD1. The CDR3 contains 17 residues. From germline, CDR1 is SQVTM and CDR2 ANQGSEA. V lost 4 bases to trimming and J lost 0 bases; unmatched junction nucleotides: 8. DNA for the CDR3: TGCAGCGTTGTAACCAGGGGGCAAAGCTCTGGGGCCAACGTCCTGACTTTC. It encodes CSVVTRGQSSGANVLTF.

The chain carries TRBV28 and TRBJ1-2; TRBD1 matches 7 bases. From germline, CDR1 is MDHEN and CDR2 SYDVKM. With 6 bases clipped from V and 4 bases from J, the junction kept 8 bases outside the gene matches. The CDR3 is 14 residues long. The CDR3 DNA is TGTGCCAGCAGCCCGGGACAGATCACCTATGGCTACACCTTC. It encodes CASSPGQITYGYTF.

The chain carries TRBV7-9 and TRBJ2-2; D ambiguous. Germline V gene sequence: CDR1 SEHNR, CDR2 FQNEAQ (reference sequence). The CDR3 totals 16 residues. Trimming stripped 0 bases from V and 8 bases from J, with 16 bases between. The CDR3 DNA is TGTGCCAGCAGCTTAGCGTTGGCTCCGCTCTGGGGGGAGCTGTTTTTT. As protein: CASSLALAPLWGELFF.

The rearrangement uses TRBV6-5 and TRBJ2-7; 8 nucleotides match TRBD2. Losses at the gene ends were 10 bases for V and 9 bases for J; bases not matched to a gene: 14. Germline values: CDR1 MNHEY, CDR2 SVGAGI. This CDR3 is 13 amino acids long. This CDR3 reads CANPGLEFVGQYF. CDR3 DNA sequence: TGTGCCAACCCGGGACTAGAATTCGTTGGGCAGTACTTC.

As regards this clone: Distinct nucleotide sequences in the sample also encode this CDR3. The CDR3, as DNA: TGTGCCAGCAGCGTGGGGCGGGGGAGCTCCTACAATGAGCAGTTCTTC. This encodes CASSVGRGSSYNEQFF. This chain connects TRBV9 to TRBJ2-1, with 7 nucleotides matching TRBD2. Germline CDR1 is SGDLS and CDR2 is YYNGEE. This CDR3 has 16 amino acids. Trimming took 2 bases from V and 0 from J; bases not matched to a gene: 5.

CDR3 nucleotides: TGTGCCAGCAGCCCCCGGGGTGGCAATCAGCCCCAGCATTTT. This encodes CASSPRGGNQPQHF. The chain recombines TRBV7-9 with TRBJ1-5; D gene uncertain. This CDR3 is 14 amino acids long. V was shortened by 5 bases and J by 2 bases, with 10 bases between the two germline ends. From germline, CDR1 is SEHNR and CDR2 FQNEAQ (reference sequence).

The gene calls are TRBV28 and TRBJ1-5; TRBD1 agrees at 10 bases. The CDR3 covers 16 residues. Germline assignment: CDR1 MDHEN and CDR2 SYDVKM. J was trimmed by 5 bases and V by 1 base; bases with no gene match: 5. Here the CDR3 reads CASSLLTGGEDQPQHF. In nucleotides, the CDR3 is TGTGCCAGCAGTTTATTGACAGGGGGCGAGGATCAGCCCCAGCATTTT.

This clone was observed a few times. The CDR3 loop is CASSLFDRGFGYGYTF. In DNA, the CDR3 is TGTGCCAGCAGTTTATTCGACAGGGGGTTCGGCTATGGCTACACCTTC. This chain joins TRBV28 and TRBJ1-2; 9 bases match TRBD1. Germline trimming cut 1 base from V and 4 bases from J; bases unmatched to any gene: 7. The CDR3 loop spans 16 amino acids. Per the germline V gene, CDR1 is MDHEN and CDR2 is SYDVKM.

The chain has TRBV2 and TRBJ2-6; D might be TRBD2 (6 bases). Germline V gene lookup returns CDR1 SNHLY and CDR2 FYNNEI. Trimming pared 7 bases from V and 4 bases from J, leaving 17 bases between. This CDR3 comprises 16 residues. The CDR3 DNA reads TGTGCCAGCACCCGTGGCGCGGGGACCGGGGCCAACGTCCTGACTTTC. Encoded protein: CASTRGAGTGANVLTF.

V gene TRBV21-1 combines with J gene TRBJ2-7; TRBD2, the table's D call, was not compared with the DNA. TRBV21-1 is a pseudogene locus. The CDR3 is 17 residues long. As DNA, the CDR3 is TGTGCCAGCAGCAAAGGCGGAAGGCCCCCGGTTAACCACGAGCAGTACGTC. This sequence encodes CASSKGGRPPVNHEQYV.

This clone has more than one count but fewer than ten. The rearrangement joins TRBV4-1 to TRBJ1-1; perhaps TRBD1 as D (5 bases). The V gene's germline CDR1 is MGHRA and CDR2 YSYEKL. This CDR3 has 14 amino acids. The germline V and J ends were trimmed by 3 bases and 4 bases, with 12 bases remaining between them. The chain's CDR3 is CASSHGRGGTEAFF. The CDR3 DNA follows: TGCGCCAGCAGCCATGGGAGGGGAGGCACTGAAGCTTTCTTT.

This clone was picked up one time. The V and J genes are TRBV4-2 and TRBJ1-5; D uncertain. The germline CDR1 and CDR2 sequences are LGHNA and YNFKEQ. The germline V and J ends were trimmed by 0 bases and 3 bases, with 6 bases remaining between them. CDR3 size: 14 residues. CDR3: CASSQEHINQPQHF. The CDR3 region has the DNA TGTGCCAGCAGCCAAGAACATATCAATCAGCCCCAGCATTTT.

This chain connects TRBV20-1 to TRBJ2-1; no definite D call. Germline V CDR1 and CDR2: DFQATT, SNEGSKA (reference sequence). CDR3 length: 14 residues. Trimming pared 3 bases from V and 1 base from J, leaving 10 bases between. CDR3 region: CSASGELSYNEQFF. The CDR3, as DNA: TGCAGTGCTAGTGGTGAGCTGTCCTACAATGAGCAGTTCTTC.

The rearrangement uses TRBV30 and TRBJ2-1; 12 nucleotides align to TRBD2. In germline, CDR1 is GTSNPN, CDR2 SVGIG (reference sequence). J was trimmed by 7 bases and V by 3 bases; bases with no gene match: 7. CDR3 size: 15 residues. Here the CDR3 DNA reads TGTGCCTGGAGCCTCCGACTAGCGGGAGAGAATGAGCAGTTCTTC. It yields the protein CAWSLRLAGENEQFF.

The chain combines TRBV19 with TRBJ2-2; 8 bases match TRBD1. The CDR3 consists of 17 residues. V was pared by 4 bases and J by 0 bases, with 7 bases of the junction left unmatched. Germline V gene sequence: CDR1 LNHDA, CDR2 SQIVND (reference sequence). The CDR3 is CASSKYWTGSNTGELFF. In DNA form, the CDR3 reads TGTGCCAGTAGTAAATATTGGACAGGGTCGAACACCGGGGAGCTGTTTTTT. The full variable domain, its missing parts supplied by reference TRBV19 and TRBJ2-2, is DGGITQSPKYLFRKEGQNVTLSCEQNLNHDAMYWYRQDPGQGLRLIYYSQIVNDFQKGDIAEGYSVSREKKESFPLTVTSAQKNPTAFYLCASSKYWTGSNTGELFFGEGSRLTVL.

The rearrangement joins TRBV6-6 to TRBJ1-5, with TRBD1 identical over 7 bases. Trimming at V came to 5 bases and at J to 7 bases, leaving 5 bases not matched to a gene. The germline V gene encodes CDR1 MNHNY and CDR2 SVGAGI (reference sequence). CDR3 length: 13 residues. As DNA, the CDR3 is TGTGCCAGCAGTGGCGACAGGGTCCAGCCCCAGCATTTT. It codes for CASSGDRVQPQHF.

The J gene is TRBJ2-7, the V gene TRBV13; 13 nucleotides line up with TRBD2. After removal of 6 bases from V and 4 bases from J, the junction contained 18 bases not matched to a gene. Germline CDR1 and CDR2: PRHDT and FYEKMQ (reference sequence). The length of the CDR3 is 19 residues. As DNA, the CDR3 is TGTGCCAGCAGGATATCGGGACTAGCGGGACCCCGGGGTGGGTACGAGCAGTACTTC. Translation gives CASRISGLAGPRGGYEQYF.

The gene calls are TRBV5-6 and TRBJ1-6, with D maybe TRBD1 (5 bases). Per the germline V gene, CDR1 is SGHDT and CDR2 is YYEEEE. V was trimmed by 0 bases and J by 7 bases, leaving 11 bases between them. This CDR3 is 15 amino acids long. Written as DNA, the CDR3 is TGTGCCAGCAGCTTGGATCAGGGTCACAATTCACCCCTCCACTTT. Translated, it gives CASSLDQGHNSPLHF.

The chain joins TRBV27 to TRBJ1-2; 7 nucleotides match TRBD1. Losses at the gene ends were 7 bases for V and 6 bases for J; bases not matched to a gene: 11. Germline CDR1 is MNHEY and CDR2 is SMNVEV (reference sequence). This CDR3 is 14 amino acids long. This chain's CDR3 is CASNVQGRRNGYTF. In DNA form, the CDR3 reads TGTGCCAGCAACGTACAGGGGAGGAGGAATGGCTACACCTTC.

The table lists this clone with a count of one. The V gene is TRBV27, the J gene TRBJ2-5, with TRBD2 matching over 15 bases. From germline, CDR1 is MNHEY and CDR2 SMNVEV (reference sequence). The length of the CDR3 is 16 residues. Germline trimming cut 3 bases from V and 5 bases from J; bases unmatched to any gene: 4. The chain's CDR3 is CASSLGTSGRRETQYF. CDR3 nucleotides: TGTGCCAGCAGTTTGGGGACTAGCGGGAGGAGGGAGACCCAGTACTTC.

This chain joins TRBV24-1 and TRBJ2-5, with D perhaps matching TRBD1 (6 bases). In germline, CDR1 is KGHDR, CDR2 SFDVKD. There are 13 residues in the CDR3. Trimming shortened V by 4 bases and J by 9 bases, and 14 bases separated the two germline ends. CDR3 sequence: CATSERGWAAQYF. Here the CDR3 DNA reads TGTGCCACCAGTGAAAGGGGGTGGGCGGCCCAGTACTTC.

The chain couples TRBV7-3 to TRBJ2-5; 8 nucleotides match TRBD1. The CDR3 consists of 14 residues. Germline loops: CDR1 SGHTA, CDR2 FQGTGA. J gave up 9 bases and V 5 bases, and 11 bases lay outside the gene matches. CDR3 protein: CASSLGQGPSAQYF. CDR3 DNA: TGTGCCAGCAGCCTTGGACAGGGACCTTCGGCCCAGTACTTC.